These 18 T cell receptor beta chains were sequenced from one sample in a study of blood T cell repertoires in COVID-19. Using immunoSEQ multiplex PCR, the repertoire was profiled, and TCRdb retains in-frame clones only, with some absent. The data contain a few hundred thousand clones, 84% of them singletons. The sample was peripheral blood. The receptors were sampled from a middle-aged woman who had recovered from COVID-19.

The chain links TRBV28 to TRBJ2-1, with TRBD1 as a possible D gene (8 bases). CDR1 is MDHEN and CDR2 is SYDVKM in the germline V gene. The V end lost 5 bases, the J end lost 3 bases, and 14 bases lay between the germline ends. The CDR3 contains 15 residues. As DNA, the CDR3 is TGTGCCAGCAGTCCTACAGGGGGGGACTACAATGAGCAGTTCTTC. It is translated as CASSPTGGDYNEQFF. Full variable domain (missing parts from reference TRBV28 and TRBJ2-1): DVKVTQSSRYLVKRTGEKVFLECVQDMDHENMFWYRQDPGLGLRLIYFSYDVKMKEKGDIPEGYSVSREKKERFSLILESASTNQTSMYLCASSPTGGDYNEQFFGPGTRLTVL.

V gene TRBV4-2 combines with J gene TRBJ1-2; 7 bases are shared with TRBD1. Looked up from germline, CDR1 is LGHNA and CDR2 is YNFKEQ. Trimming at V came to 3 bases and at J to 2 bases, leaving 3 bases not matched to a gene. CDR3 length: 14 residues. The chain's CDR3 is CASSQGGQNYGYTF. The CDR3 DNA is TGTGCCAGCAGCCAGGGGGGACAGAACTATGGCTACACCTTC.

The chain combines TRBV28 with TRBJ2-2, with 7 nucleotides matching TRBD1. V shed 2 bases and J 5 bases; nucleotides not matched to a gene: 5. The CDR3 spans 15 residues. CDR1 and CDR2 from the germline V gene are MDHEN and SYDVKM. The CDR3 is CASSLNRGRTGELFF. As DNA, the CDR3 is TGTGCCAGCAGTTTAAACAGGGGAAGGACCGGGGAGCTGTTTTTT.

This chain joins TRBV7-2 and TRBJ1-5; perhaps TRBD1 as D (6 bases). The CDR3 spans 17 residues. Trimming pared 5 bases from V and 7 bases from J, leaving 24 bases between. Per the germline V gene, CDR1 is SGHTA and CDR2 is FQGNSA. CDR3 sequence reads: CASSQTFGTNTGQPQHF. The DNA of the CDR3 is TGTGCCAGCAGCCAAACCTTCGGGACCAACACAGGGCAGCCCCAGCATTTT.

The gene calls are TRBV10-3 and TRBJ1-1; 8 nucleotides align to TRBD1. The germline gives CDR1 ENHRY, CDR2 SYGVKD. CDR3 length: 13 residues. The trim removed 6 bases at V and 10 bases at J, leaving 10 bases unmatched. The CDR3 sequence is CAIRQGGSAGAFF. The CDR3 bases are TGTGCCATCAGACAGGGGGGCTCCGCTGGAGCTTTCTTT.

This chain uses TRBV30 with TRBJ1-6; TRBD1 agrees at 8 bases. V shed 1 base and J 9 bases; nucleotides not matched to a gene: 5. The germline V gene encodes CDR1 GTSNPN and CDR2 SVGIG (reference sequence). This CDR3 comprises 14 residues. CDR3 coding DNA: TGTGCCTGGAGTGGGACAGGGATGGGTTCACCCCTCCACTTT. Translating it yields CAWSGTGMGSPLHF. Together with reference TRBV30 and TRBJ1-6, the CDR3 gives the full variable domain: SQTIHQWPATLVQPVGSPLSLECTVEGTSNPNLYWYRQAAGRGLQLLFYSVGIGQISSEVPQNLSASRPQDRQFILSSKKLLLSDSGFYLCAWSGTGMGSPLHFGNGTRLTVT.

The chain employs TRBV11-2 and TRBJ2-7, with 7 bases that match TRBD2. With 4 bases clipped from V and 2 bases from J, the junction kept 11 bases outside the gene matches. This CDR3 contains 16 residues. Germline values: CDR1 SGHAT, CDR2 FQNNGV. The CDR3: CASSYSMGGGPYEQYF. CDR3 coding DNA: TGTGCCAGCAGCTATAGCATGGGGGGAGGGCCCTACGAGCAGTACTTC.

The chain uses TRBV15 and TRBJ1-1; perhaps TRBD1 as D (5 bases). Germline lookup yields CDR1 LNHNV and CDR2 YYDKDF (reference sequence). V lost 5 bases to trimming and J lost 0 bases, with 7 bases between them. CDR3 length equals 13 residues. CDR3 protein: CATSQDMNTEAFF. For the CDR3, the DNA is TGTGCCACCAGCCAGGACATGAACACTGAAGCTTTCTTT.

V and J are TRBV20-1 and TRBJ1-4; 12 nucleotides align to TRBD1. Germline V gene lookup returns CDR1 DFQATT and CDR2 SNEGSKA (reference sequence). J lost 7 bases, V lost 3 bases, and 9 bases had no gene match. This CDR3 region has 16 residues. Here the CDR3 DNA reads TGCAGTGCTAGTCCGGGACAGGGGGCTGAGGGTGAAAAACTGTTTTTT. Translated: CSASPGQGAEGEKLFF.

The J gene is TRBJ2-7, the V gene TRBV28; 10 bases line up with TRBD1. Germline loops: CDR1 MDHEN, CDR2 SYDVKM. The CDR3 extends over 15 amino acids. V lost 5 bases and J lost 1; bases outside the gene matches: 5. In DNA, the CDR3 is TGTGCCAGCAGTCCACGGACAGGGGGTTCCTACGAGCAGTACTTC. It specifies CASSPRTGGSYEQYF.

The V gene is TRBV25-1, the J gene TRBJ2-3, with 9 bases aligning to TRBD2. V lost 3 bases to trimming and J lost 2 bases; unmatched junction nucleotides: 6. CDR1 MGHDK and CDR2 SYGVNS come from the germline V gene. This CDR3 contains 16 residues. The CDR3 DNA reads TGTGCCAGCAGTGACGTGAGCGGGGGGAACACAGATACGCAGTATTTT. Amino acid sequence: CASSDVSGGNTDTQYF.

The chain uses TRBV5-4 and TRBJ1-2; D is unresolved. The germline V and J ends were trimmed by 1 base and 3 bases, with 16 bases remaining between them. The length of the CDR3 is 16 residues. From germline, CDR1 is SGHNT and CDR2 YYREEE (reference sequence). CDR3 sequence reads: CASSLIPLGRYYGYTF. The CDR3 DNA is TGTGCCAGCAGCTTGATTCCTCTGGGCAGATACTATGGCTACACCTTC.

The gene calls are TRBV10-3 and TRBJ2-2; D might be TRBD2 (6 bases). The germline CDR1 and CDR2 sequences are ENHRY and SYGVKD. Trimming pared 8 bases from V and 7 bases from J, leaving 11 bases between. The CDR3 has 12 residues. The CDR3 region has the DNA TGTGCCATCGACGGGGGATTCGGGGAGCTGTTTTTT. Translation: CAIDGGFGELFF.

The chain joins TRBV5-4 to TRBJ2-1, with 7 bases identical to TRBD1. The CDR3 extends over 13 amino acids. V was clipped by 4 bases and J by 7 bases; unmatched bases: 5. Looked up from germline, CDR1 is SGHNT and CDR2 is YYREEE (reference sequence). CDR3 residues: CASSEQGLNEQFF. In nucleotides, the CDR3 is TGTGCCAGCAGCGAACAGGGGCTAAATGAGCAGTTCTTC.

The chain has TRBV5-6 and TRBJ2-5; the D is unclear. The V and J ends lost 5 bases and 5 bases respectively, with 10 bases between them. The V gene's germline CDR1 is SGHDT and CDR2 YYEEEE. The CDR3 spans 12 residues. CDR3 amino acids: CASRPPTETQYF. CDR3 sequence (DNA): TGTGCCAGCAGGCCCCCTACGGAGACCCAGTACTTC.

The chain links TRBV7-9 to TRBJ1-6; D ambiguous. Germline V gene data show CDR1 as SEHNR and CDR2 as FQNEAQ (reference sequence). V lost 2 bases and J lost 7, with 9 bases in between. This CDR3 contains 14 residues. The CDR3 DNA is TGTGCCAGCAGCTTAACACAGCTAAATTCACCCCTCCACTTT. Translated, it gives CASSLTQLNSPLHF.

The CDR3 spells CATSDAQGAVGTQYF. The CDR3 bases are TGTGCCACCAGTGATGCTCAGGGGGCGGTCGGGACCCAGTACTTC. This chain joins TRBV24-1 and TRBJ2-5, with 8 nucleotides matching TRBD1. Germline CDR1 and CDR2: KGHDR and SFDVKD. This CDR3 has 15 amino acids. Trimming cost V 3 bases and J 7 bases; bases outside gene matches: 9.

V usage is TRBV28 and J usage is TRBJ1-5; D gene uncertain. The germline V gene has CDR1 MDHEN and CDR2 SYDVKM. V was pared by 5 bases and J by 2 bases, with 16 bases between. The CDR3 is made up of 16 amino acids. Written as DNA, the CDR3 is TGTGCCAGCAGTGCGATAGGGCGGGCAGGCAATCAGCCCCAGCATTTT. Encoded protein: CASSAIGRAGNQPQHF. The full variable domain, with the rest looked up from reference TRBV28 and TRBJ1-5, is DVKVTQSSRYLVKRTGEKVFLECVQDMDHENMFWYRQDPGLGLRLIYFSYDVKMKEKGDIPEGYSVSREKKERFSLILESASTNQTSMYLCASSAIGRAGNQPQHFGDGTRLSIL.